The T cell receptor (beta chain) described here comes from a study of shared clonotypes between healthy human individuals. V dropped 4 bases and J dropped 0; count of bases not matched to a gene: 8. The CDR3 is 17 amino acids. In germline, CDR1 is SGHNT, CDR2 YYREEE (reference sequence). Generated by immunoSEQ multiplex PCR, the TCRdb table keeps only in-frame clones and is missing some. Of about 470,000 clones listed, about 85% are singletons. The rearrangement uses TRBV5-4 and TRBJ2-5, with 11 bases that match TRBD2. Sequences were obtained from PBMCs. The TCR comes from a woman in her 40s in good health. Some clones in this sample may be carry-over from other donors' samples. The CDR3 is CASSLAGGLGYQETQYF. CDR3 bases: TGTGCCAGCAGCCTAGCGGGAGGTTTGGGGTACCAAGAGACCCAGTACTTC.